This T cell receptor beta chain was sequenced for a study of T cells after yellow fever vaccination. Study-wide background: In the case of low-cell-number fractions, SMART-Seq v4 Ultra Low Input was used for preparation.

In making TCR cDNA, 5'RACE template switching added a universal primer site and UMIs to it. TCRdb used MiXCR to reprocess the 5' RACE reads, holding one entry per CDR3 protein. The table shows fewer than 450,000 distinct CDR3 sequences, with about 4% occurring only once. General observations from the study: Among primary-vaccination clones, most reappeared after the booster, at about 95% for CD4 and under 90% for CD8. Any FACS-sorted repertoire could hold abundant clonotypes that contaminate it from the bulk population.

V trimming: 2 bases; J trimming: 2 bases; junction bases outside the gene matches: 7. CDR3 length equals 16 residues. Per the germline V gene, CDR1 is LGHNA and CDR2 is YSLEER. This clonotype was detected only a few times. Its antigen is unidentified. This sequence originates from a man between 18 and 35 years old who received the YFV17D yellow fever vaccine. The sequencing here drew on PBMCs, taken 5 days after the yellow fever booster vaccination. This rearrangement joins TRBV4-3 to TRBJ2-7, with TRBD2 matching 9 bases. The CDR3 is CASSQIAGANPYEQYF. DNA of the CDR3: TGCGCCAGCAGCCAAATAGCGGGGGCCAATCCCTACGAGCAGTACTTC.